This T cell receptor (beta chain) was sequenced during a study of blood T cell repertoires in COVID-19. Looking at the study overall: From the United States, Italy and Spain came samples of acute and convalescent COVID-19. PBMCs, B-cell-depleted T cells, or T cells provided the cDNA or gDNA that made up the material.

There are 15 residues in the CDR3. The germline V gene has CDR1 LNHNV and CDR2 YYDKDF (reference sequence). Between the trimmed V and J ends, which lost 1 base and 4 bases, there was a span of 11 bases. Original analysis: The assay estimated nucleated cells by amplifying reference gene primers. Sequenced by immunoSEQ multiplex PCR; TCRdb stores in-frame clones only, minus some. That table supplies the V and J calls and clone size; D and trimming were determined from the DNA. The profile shows more than 70,000 clones, 75% to 90% of them singletons. Specimen: peripheral blood. The sequence came from a woman aged 65 to 85 with acute or convalescent COVID-19. The chain links TRBV15 to TRBJ2-1, with D perhaps matching TRBD1 (5 bases). In nucleotides, the CDR3 is TGTGCCACCAGCAGAGCAGGGCGAGAATACAATGAGCAGTTCTTC. This sequence encodes CATSRAGREYNEQFF.